These T cell receptor beta chains were read from a single sample in a study of T-cell reconstitution after alpha-beta-depleted transplantation in children. TCRdb reprocessed the PCR reads with MiXCR, giving one entry per CDR3 protein. The sample shows fewer than 700,000 distinct CDR3 sequences, 13% of them seen only once. Here the sequenced sample was PBMCs, mostly from graft donor cells, taken 360 days after TCRalphabeta/CD19-depleted stem cell transplant. The receptors were sampled from a male patient aged 5 to 17 who had a stem cell transplant for acute myeloid leukemia, so the T cells may come from the graft donor. CDR3s include the opening cysteine and the closing phenylalanine or tryptophan. D genes are given only for firm matches. Expanded clones get a size class; other rows say once, few or many, or leave the size out.

D: .
length: 16
J: TRBJ2-3
V: TRBV20-1
size: .
CDR3: CSARERIAAITDTQYF
DNA: TGCAGTGCTAGAGAACGGATAGCGGCAATCACAGATACGCAGTATTTT

D: .
length: 16
J: TRBJ2-3
V: TRBV9
size: few
CDR3: CASSVDGRGTTDTQYF
DNA: TGTGCCAGCAGCGTAGACGGGCGGGGAACCACAGATACGCAGTATTTT

D: TRBD2
length: 17
J: TRBJ2-1
V: TRBV18
size: few
CDR3: CASSRPSGSYQSREQFF
DNA: TGTGCCAGCTCACGCCCTAGCGGGAGTTACCAATCCAGAGAGCAGTTCTTC

D: TRBD1
length: 14
J: TRBJ2-2
V: TRBV12-3/TRBV12-4
size: many
CDR3: CASSLQGGAGELFF
DNA: TGTGCCAGCAGTTTACAAGGGGGCGCCGGGGAGCTGTTTTTT

D: .
length: 11
J: TRBJ1-1
V: TRBV29-1
size: few
CDR3: CSSTGSTEAFF
DNA: TGCAGCTCCACCGGGAGCACTGAAGCTTTCTTT

D: .
length: 18
J: TRBJ2-3
V: TRBV4-2
size: many
CDR3: CASSQDTGGLTSTDTQYF
DNA: TGTGCCAGCAGCCAAGATACCGGGGGGCTGACAAGCACAGATACGCAGTATTTT

D: TRBD2
length: 15
J: TRBJ2-7
V: TRBV20-1
size: .
CDR3: CSARAGLAERYEQYF
DNA: TGCAGTGCTAGAGCCGGACTAGCGGAAAGATACGAGCAGTACTTC

D: .
length: 15
J: TRBJ2-1
V: TRBV5-5
size: .
CDR3: CASSLEWEANNEQFF
DNA: TGTGCCAGCAGCTTGGAGTGGGAGGCTAACAATGAGCAGTTCTTC

D: .
length: 14
J: TRBJ2-5
V: TRBV29-1
size: few
CDR3: CSVEISAWGETQYF
DNA: TGCAGCGTTGAAATATCGGCTTGGGGGGAGACCCAGTACTTC

D: .
length: 14
J: TRBJ2-6
V: TRBV29-1
size: .
CDR3: CSVGAGRGANVLTF
DNA: TGCAGCGTTGGTGCGGGGCGCGGGGCCAACGTCCTGACTTTC

D: .
length: 13
J: TRBJ1-2
V: TRBV7-2
size: few
CDR3: CASSLTWVGGYTF
DNA: TGTGCCAGCAGCTTAACCTGGGTCGGTGGCTACACCTTC

D: .
length: 14
J: TRBJ2-2
V: TRBV20-1
size: .
CDR3: CSASYPGGTGELFF
DNA: TGCAGTGCTAGCTACCCCGGAGGGACCGGGGAGCTGTTTTTT

D: .
length: 15
J: TRBJ2-3
V: TRBV7-3
size: .
CDR3: CASSFSLGSTDTQYF
DNA: TGTGCCAGCAGCTTTTCCCTAGGTAGCACAGATACGCAGTATTTT

D: .
length: 15
J: TRBJ2-5
V: TRBV7-9
size: few
CDR3: CASSLGGQVQETQYF
DNA: TGTGCCAGCAGCTTGGGAGGACAGGTCCAAGAGACCCAGTACTTC

D: TRBD2
length: 16
J: TRBJ2-1
V: TRBV18
size: .
CDR3: CASSPLTSGIYNEQFF
DNA: TGTGCCAGCTCACCGCTAACTAGCGGGATATACAATGAGCAGTTCTTC

D: .
length: 14
J: TRBJ2-7
V: TRBV7-8
size: many
CDR3: CASRGRDRNYEQYF
DNA: TGTGCCAGCAGGGGAAGGGACCGCAACTACGAGCAGTACTTC

D: TRBD1
length: 15
J: TRBJ1-2
V: TRBV5-1
size: few
CDR3: CASSSMDRGDYGYTF
DNA: TGCGCCAGCAGCTCCATGGACAGGGGCGACTATGGCTACACCTTC